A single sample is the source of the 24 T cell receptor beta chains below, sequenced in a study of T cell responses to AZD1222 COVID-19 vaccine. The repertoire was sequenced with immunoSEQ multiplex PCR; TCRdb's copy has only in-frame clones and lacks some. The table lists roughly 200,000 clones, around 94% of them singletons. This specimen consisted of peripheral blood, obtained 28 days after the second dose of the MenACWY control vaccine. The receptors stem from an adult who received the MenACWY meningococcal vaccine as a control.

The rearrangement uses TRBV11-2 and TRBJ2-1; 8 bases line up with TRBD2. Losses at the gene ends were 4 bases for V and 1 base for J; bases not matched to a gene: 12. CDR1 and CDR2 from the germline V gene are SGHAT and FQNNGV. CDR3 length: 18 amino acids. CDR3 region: CASSSLREGSRSYNEQFF. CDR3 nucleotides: TGTGCCAGCAGCTCTTTACGGGAGGGCAGCAGATCCTACAATGAGCAGTTCTTC.

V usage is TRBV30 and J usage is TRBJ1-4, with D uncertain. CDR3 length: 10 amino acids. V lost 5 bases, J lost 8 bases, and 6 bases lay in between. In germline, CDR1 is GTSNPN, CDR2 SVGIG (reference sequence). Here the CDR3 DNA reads TGTGCCTGGCTGGGGGAAAAACTGTTTTTT. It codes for CAWLGEKLFF.

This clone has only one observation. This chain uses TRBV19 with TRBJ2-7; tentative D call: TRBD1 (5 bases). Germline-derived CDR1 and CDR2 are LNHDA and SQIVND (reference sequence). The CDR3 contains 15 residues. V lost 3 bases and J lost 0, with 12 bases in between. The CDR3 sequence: CASSMGLVASYEQYF. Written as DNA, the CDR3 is TGTGCCAGTAGTATGGGGCTAGTGGCCTCCTACGAGCAGTACTTC.

CDR3 loop: CASSSRGRDTEAFF. The CDR3 nucleotides read TGTGCCAGCAGCTCAAGGGGTCGTGACACTGAAGCTTTCTTT. This sequence joins TRBV7-3 and TRBJ1-1; tentative D call: TRBD1 (5 bases). The V end was cut by 4 bases, the J end by 3 bases, with 12 bases between. CDR1 is SGHTA and CDR2 is FQGTGA in the germline V gene. CDR3 size: 14 residues.

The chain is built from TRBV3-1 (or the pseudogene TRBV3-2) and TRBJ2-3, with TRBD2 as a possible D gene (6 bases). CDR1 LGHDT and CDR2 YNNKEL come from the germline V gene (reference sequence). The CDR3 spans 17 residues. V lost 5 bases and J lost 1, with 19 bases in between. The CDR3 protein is CASSTGLIKVGTDTQYF. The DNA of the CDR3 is TGTGCCAGCAGCACGGGACTCATTAAGGTGGGCACAGATACGCAGTATTTT.

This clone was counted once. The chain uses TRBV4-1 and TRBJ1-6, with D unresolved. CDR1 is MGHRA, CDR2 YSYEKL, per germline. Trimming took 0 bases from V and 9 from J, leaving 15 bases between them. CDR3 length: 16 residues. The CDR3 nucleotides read TGCGCCAGCAGCCAAGAGGCCGACCGGCTTGCTTCACCCCTCCACTTT. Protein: CASSQEADRLASPLHF.

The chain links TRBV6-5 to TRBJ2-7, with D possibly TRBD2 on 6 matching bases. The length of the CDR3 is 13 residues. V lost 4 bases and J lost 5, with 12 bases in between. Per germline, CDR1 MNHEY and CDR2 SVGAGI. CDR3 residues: CASSSQGGNEQYF. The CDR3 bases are TGTGCCAGCAGTTCGCAGGGCGGGAACGAGCAGTACTTC.

DNA for the CDR3: TGTGCCAGCAGCCAAGCACAGGGGGATGGGGGAAATGAGCAGTTCTTC. Translated: CASSQAQGDGGNEQFF. The rearrangement joins TRBV4-2 to TRBJ2-1; 8 bases align to TRBD1. This CDR3 comprises 16 residues. Trimming at V came to 1 base and at J to 7 bases, leaving 9 bases not matched to a gene. The germline CDR1 and CDR2 sequences are LGHNA and YNFKEQ.

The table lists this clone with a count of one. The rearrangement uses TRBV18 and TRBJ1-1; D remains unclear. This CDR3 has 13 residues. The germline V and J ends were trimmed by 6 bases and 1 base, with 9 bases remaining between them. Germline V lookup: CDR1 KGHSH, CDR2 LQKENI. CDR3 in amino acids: CASSPAENTEAFF. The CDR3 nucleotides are TGTGCCAGCTCGCCCGCGGAGAACACTGAAGCTTTCTTT.

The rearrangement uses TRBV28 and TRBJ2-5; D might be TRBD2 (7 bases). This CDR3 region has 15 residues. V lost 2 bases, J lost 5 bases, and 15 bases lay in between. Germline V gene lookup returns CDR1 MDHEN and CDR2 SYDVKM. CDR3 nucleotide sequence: TGTGCCAGCAGTTTACATCCTAGGGGGGGGGAGACCCAGTACTTC. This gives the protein CASSLHPRGGETQYF.

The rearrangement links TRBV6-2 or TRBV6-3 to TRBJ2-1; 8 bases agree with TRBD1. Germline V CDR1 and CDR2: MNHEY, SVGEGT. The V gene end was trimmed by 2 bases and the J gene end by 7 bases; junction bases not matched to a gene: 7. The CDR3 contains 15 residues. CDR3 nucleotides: TGTGCCAGCAGTTACAGGCAGGGGGCTGGGAATGAGCAGTTCTTC. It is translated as CASSYRQGAGNEQFF.

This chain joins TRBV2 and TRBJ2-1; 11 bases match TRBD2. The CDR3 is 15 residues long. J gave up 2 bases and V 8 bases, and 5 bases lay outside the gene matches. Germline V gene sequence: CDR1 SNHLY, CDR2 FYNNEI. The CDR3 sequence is CASATSGGPYNEQFF. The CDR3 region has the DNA TGTGCCAGCGCCACTAGCGGGGGACCCTACAATGAGCAGTTCTTC.

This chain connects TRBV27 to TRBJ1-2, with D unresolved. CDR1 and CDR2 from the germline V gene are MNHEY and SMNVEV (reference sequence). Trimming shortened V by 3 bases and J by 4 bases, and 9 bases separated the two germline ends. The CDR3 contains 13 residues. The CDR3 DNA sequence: TGTGCCAGCAGTTTCGCGGCCACCTATGGCTACACCTTC. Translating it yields CASSFAATYGYTF.

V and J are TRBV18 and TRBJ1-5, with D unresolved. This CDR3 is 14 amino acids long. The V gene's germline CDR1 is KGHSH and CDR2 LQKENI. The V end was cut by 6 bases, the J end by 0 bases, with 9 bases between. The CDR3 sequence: CASSEGLSNQPQHF. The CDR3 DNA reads TGTGCCAGCTCGGAGGGCCTTAGCAATCAGCCCCAGCATTTT.

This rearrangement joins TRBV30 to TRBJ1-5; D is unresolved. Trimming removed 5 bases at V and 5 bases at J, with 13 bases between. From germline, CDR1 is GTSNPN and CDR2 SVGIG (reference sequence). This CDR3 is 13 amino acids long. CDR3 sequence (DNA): TGTGCCTGGGGTCTGGCAGGCCATCAGCCCCAGCATTTT. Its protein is CAWGLAGHQPQHF.

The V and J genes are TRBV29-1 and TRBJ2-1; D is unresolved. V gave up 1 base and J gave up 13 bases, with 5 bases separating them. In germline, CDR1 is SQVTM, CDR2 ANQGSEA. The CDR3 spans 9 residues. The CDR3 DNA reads TGCAGCGTTGAAGGAGACCAGTTCTTC. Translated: CSVEGDQFF.

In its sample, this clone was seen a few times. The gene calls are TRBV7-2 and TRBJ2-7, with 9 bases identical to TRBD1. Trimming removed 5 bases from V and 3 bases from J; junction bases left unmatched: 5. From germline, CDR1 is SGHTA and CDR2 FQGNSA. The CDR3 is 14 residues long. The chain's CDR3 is CASSPGTGNYEQYF. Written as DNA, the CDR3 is TGTGCCAGCAGCCCCGGGACAGGGAACTACGAGCAGTACTTC.

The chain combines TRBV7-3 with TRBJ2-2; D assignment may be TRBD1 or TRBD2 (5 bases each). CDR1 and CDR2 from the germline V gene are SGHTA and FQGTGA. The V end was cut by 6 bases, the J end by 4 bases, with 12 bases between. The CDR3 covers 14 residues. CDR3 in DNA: TGTGCCAGCAGGAGGGGCCAGGGCACCGGGGAGCTGTTTTTT. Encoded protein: CASRRGQGTGELFF.

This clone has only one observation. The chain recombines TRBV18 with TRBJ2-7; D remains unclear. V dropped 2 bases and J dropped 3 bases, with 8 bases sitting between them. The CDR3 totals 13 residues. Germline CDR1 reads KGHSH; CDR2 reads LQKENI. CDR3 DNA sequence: TGTGCCAGCTCACCAGGGTTAGACTACGAGCAGTACTTC. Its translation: CASSPGLDYEQYF.

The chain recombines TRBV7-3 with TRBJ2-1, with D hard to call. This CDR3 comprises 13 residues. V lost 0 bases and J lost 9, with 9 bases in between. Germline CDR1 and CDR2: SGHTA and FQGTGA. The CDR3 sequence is CASSLTLVGEQFF. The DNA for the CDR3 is TGTGCCAGCAGCTTAACCCTAGTAGGTGAGCAGTTCTTC. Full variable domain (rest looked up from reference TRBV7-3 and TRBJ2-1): GAGVSQTPSNKVTEKGKYVELRCDPISGHTALYWYRQSLGQGPEFLIYFQGTGAADDSGLPNDRFFAVRPEGSVSTLKIQRTERGDSAVYLCASSLTLVGEQFFGPGTRLTVL.

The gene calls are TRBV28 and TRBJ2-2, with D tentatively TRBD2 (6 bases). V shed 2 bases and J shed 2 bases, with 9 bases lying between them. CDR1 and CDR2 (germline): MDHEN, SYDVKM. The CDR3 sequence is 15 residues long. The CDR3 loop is CASSLAGTNTGELFF. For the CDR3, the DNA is TGTGCCAGCAGTTTAGCGGGAACTAACACCGGGGAGCTGTTTTTT.

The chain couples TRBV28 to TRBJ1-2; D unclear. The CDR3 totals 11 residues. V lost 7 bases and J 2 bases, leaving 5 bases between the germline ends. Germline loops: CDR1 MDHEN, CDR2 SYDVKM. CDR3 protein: CASTENYGYTF. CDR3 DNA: TGTGCCAGCACCGAAAACTATGGCTACACCTTC.

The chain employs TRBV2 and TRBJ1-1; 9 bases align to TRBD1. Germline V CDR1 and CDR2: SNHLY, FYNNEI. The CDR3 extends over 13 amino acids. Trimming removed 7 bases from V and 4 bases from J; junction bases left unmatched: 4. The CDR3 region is CASKKTGGTEAFF. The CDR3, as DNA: TGTGCCAGCAAAAAGACAGGGGGCACTGAAGCTTTCTTT.

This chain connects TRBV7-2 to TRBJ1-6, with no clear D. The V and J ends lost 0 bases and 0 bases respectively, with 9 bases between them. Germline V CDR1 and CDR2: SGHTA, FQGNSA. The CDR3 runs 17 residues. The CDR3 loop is CASSLAFPSSYNSPLHF. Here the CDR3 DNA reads TGTGCCAGCAGCTTAGCTTTTCCGAGCTCCTATAATTCACCCCTCCACTTT.